This section outlines one T cell receptor beta chain sequence together with its context. This clonotype was observed a few times. Its binding antigen is unknown. Base qualities are not at hand, and no much larger clone is one base apart. The CDR3 contains 14 residues, cysteine and phenylalanine counted. The sequence is cut down to CDR3 DNA, 42 bases in frame from base 1. V lost 4 bases and J lost 1 base; the stretch between them is 11 bases long. CDR1 and CDR2 were assigned from the germline V gene as SGHRS and YFSETQ. These data belong to a study of CD8 T cells in ankylosing spondylitis (dated by TCRdb to the late 2010s). A note on the overall study: T cell receptor beta repertoires were profiled in healthy donors and ankylosing spondylitis patients so that disease-linked TCR variants could be found. Peripheral blood samples were taken, and synovial fluid was additionally collected from ankylosing spondylitis patients. In total, the full study cohort was made up of 85 to 140 healthy donors and 20 to 25 ankylosing spondylitis patients.

The sample was run on an Illumina HiSeq 2500. TCR beta libraries were prepared by quantitative 5'-RACE with molecular barcodes. In the original analysis: Disease-linked TCR variants were identified with a new computational method built on a probabilistic model of VDJ rearrangement. Using fastp at Q25 and MiXCR, TCRdb reprocessed the public reads and kept productive beta chains. One record per CDR3 amino acid sequence lists the most common genes and DNA. It is TCRdb's table, rather than the study itself, that gives the V and J calls and clone size. Present in this sample are around 440,000 distinct CDR3 sequences, about a sixth of which were seen just once. Over 1% of the sample goes to the ten largest clones. Broad study findings and their caveats: Some of the motif variants had been reported before in the synovial fluid and blood of reactive arthritis patients, a finding that suggests common disease-initiation mechanisms. In peripheral blood, the disease-linked clones were found at relatively low frequencies and had a CD8+ phenotype. The disease-linked clones were reported as significantly enriched in matched synovial fluid samples from ankylosing spondylitis patients. A TCR beta motif of about 8 highly homologous amino acid variants appeared characteristic of blood from ankylosing spondylitis patients.

This chain joins TRBV5-1 to TRBJ1-1; perhaps TRBD1 is the D gene, with 5 bases matching. The sample taken for sequencing was blood, either unsorted or a sorted T cell fraction (not recorded which). This clonotype originated in a male donor with ankylosing spondylitis. The DNA is as follows: TGCGCCAGCAGCATTTGGACAACGAACACTGAAGCTTTCTTT. Its translation is CASSIWTTNTEAFF.